This T cell receptor beta chain was sequenced for a study of T cell clonality in common variable immunodeficiency. The table lists this clone with many counts. Antigen: not known. The sequence runs out 3 residues before the end of the CDR3; the remainder is reconstructed from the germline J gene. Study results and caveats: T cell subpopulation sequencing would be needed to explain CVID clonality. In common variable immunodeficiency, TCR beta chains reportedly carried fewer deletions and N-nucleotide insertions.

Here immunoSEQ multiplex PCR was the method, and the copy in TCRdb shows in-frame clones only, minus some. In total the sample includes 50,000 to 65,000 clones, none of them seen once. Trimming removed 5 bases from V and 2 bases from J, with 10 bases in between. CDR3 size: 13 residues. Germline V gene sequence: CDR1 GTSNPN, CDR2 SVGIG (reference sequence). This sequence originates from a person aged 18 to 75 in good health. This sequence joins TRBV30 and TRBJ2-4; perhaps TRBD2 as D (6 bases). The sample taken for sequencing was peripheral blood mononuclear cells. This CDR3 is CAWSLASKNIQYF. CDR3 bases read: TGTGCCTGGTCACTAGCATCCAAAAACATT.